This T cell receptor beta chain was retrieved from a study of lymphopenia after photon versus proton radiotherapy. Concerning this clone itself: Its antigen remains unidentified.

Repertoires were generated with immunoSEQ multiplex PCR, while TCRdb's copy carries only in-frame clones and drops some. The sample carries 55,000 to 75,000 clones, approximately 90% recorded once. This CDR3 region has 15 residues. Germline V gives CDR1 SGHTA, CDR2 FQGNSA. V dropped 3 bases and J dropped 7 bases, with 16 bases sitting between them. Findings and caveats of the study: Post-nadir TCR diversity decline inversely tracked overall survival among those who died. After lymphocyte nadir, photon-treated repertoires showed oligoclonal expansion, especially CD8+ Temra. Survival link was tested only in deceased patients; proton benefit remains a possibility. Proton therapy kept repertoires fairly stable, unlike photons, which gained effector/memory cells.

The receptor was isolated from a woman in her 70s with pancreatic cancer. The sequences come from peripheral blood, collected from a patient treated with photon-based radiotherapy. The chain recombines TRBV7-2 with TRBJ1-3; D might be TRBD1 (5 bases). The CDR3 DNA reads as TGTGCCAGCAGCTTTTCCGCGTATGGGGGTAACACCATATATTTT. Translation gives CASSFSAYGGNTIYF.